This TCR beta chain was profiled in a study of cytomegalovirus exposure and HLA in healthy donors. Study conclusions and caveats: Listed as cytomegalovirus-associated were roughly 180 TCR beta chains.

About this clone itself: The target antigen is unknown. An end of the junction does not agree with germline; a read error may underlie this.

Primers for the PCR totalled 60 Vbeta and 13 Jbeta. Generated by immunoSEQ multiplex PCR, the TCRdb table keeps only in-frame clones and is missing some. The table lists 150,000 to 200,000 clones, about 75% of them singletons, with around 2.6% in the top ten. Germline values: CDR1 SGHNT, CDR2 YENEEA. This CDR3 is built from 15 residues. This chain connects TRBV11-3 to TRBJ1-1; tentatively, D is TRBD1 (6 bases). The TCR originated in a female donor in good health and CMV-seronegative. The sample was PBMCs. The CDR3 DNA reads as TGTGCCAGCAGCGTGGGGGGGCTGAGGAACACTAAAGCTTTCTTT. This gives the protein CASSVGGLRNTKAFF. The full variable domain, completed using reference TRBV11-3 and TRBJ1-1, is EAGVVQSPRYKIIEKKQPVAFWCNPISGHNTLYWYLQNLGQGPELLIRYENEEAVDDSQLPKDRFSAERLKGVDSTLKIQPAELGDSAVYLCASSVGGLRNTKAFFGQGTRLTVV.